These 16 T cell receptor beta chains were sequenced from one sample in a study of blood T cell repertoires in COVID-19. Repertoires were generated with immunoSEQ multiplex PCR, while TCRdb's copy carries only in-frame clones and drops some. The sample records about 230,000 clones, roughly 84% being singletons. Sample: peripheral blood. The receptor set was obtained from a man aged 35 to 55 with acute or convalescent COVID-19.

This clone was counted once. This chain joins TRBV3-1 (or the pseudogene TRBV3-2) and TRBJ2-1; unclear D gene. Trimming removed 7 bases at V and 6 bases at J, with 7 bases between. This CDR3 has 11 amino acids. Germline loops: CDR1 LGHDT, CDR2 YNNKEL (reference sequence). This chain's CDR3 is CASMELNEQFF. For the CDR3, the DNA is TGTGCCAGCATGGAGCTCAATGAGCAGTTCTTC.

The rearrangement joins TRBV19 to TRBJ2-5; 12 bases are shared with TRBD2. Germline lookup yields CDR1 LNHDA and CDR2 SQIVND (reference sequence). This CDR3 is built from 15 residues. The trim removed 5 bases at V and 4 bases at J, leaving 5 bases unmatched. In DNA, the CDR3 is TGTGCCAGTAGTTCACTAGCGGGAGGAATAGAGACCCAGTACTTC. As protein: CASSSLAGGIETQYF.

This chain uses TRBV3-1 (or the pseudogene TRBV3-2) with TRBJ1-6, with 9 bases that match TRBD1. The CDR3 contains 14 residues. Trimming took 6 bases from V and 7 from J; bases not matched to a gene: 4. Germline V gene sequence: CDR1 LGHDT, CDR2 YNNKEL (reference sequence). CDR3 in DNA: TGTGCCAGCAGACACGGACAGGGGAATTCACCCCTCCACTTT. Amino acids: CASRHGQGNSPLHF.

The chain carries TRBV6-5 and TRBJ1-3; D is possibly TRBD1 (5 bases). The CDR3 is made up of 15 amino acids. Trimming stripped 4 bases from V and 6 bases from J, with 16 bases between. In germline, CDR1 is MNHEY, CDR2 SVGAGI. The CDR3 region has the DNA TGTGCCAGCAGTTTATACCAGGGTCCTCTAAACACCATATATTTT. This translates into CASSLYQGPLNTIYF.

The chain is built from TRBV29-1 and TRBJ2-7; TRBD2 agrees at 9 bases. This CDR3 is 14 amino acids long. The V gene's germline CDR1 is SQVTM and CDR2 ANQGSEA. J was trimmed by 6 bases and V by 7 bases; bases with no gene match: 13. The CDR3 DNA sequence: TGCAGCGCTCAGGGGTTAGCGGGAGTTGGCGAGCAGTACTTC. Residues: CSAQGLAGVGEQYF.

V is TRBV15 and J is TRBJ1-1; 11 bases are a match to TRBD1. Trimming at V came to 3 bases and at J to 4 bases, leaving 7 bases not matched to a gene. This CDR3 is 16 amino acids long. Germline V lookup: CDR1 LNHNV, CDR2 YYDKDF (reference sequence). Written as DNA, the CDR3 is TGTGCCACCAGCAGGGCGGACAGGGGGCAAGGCACTGAAGCTTTCTTT. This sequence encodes CATSRADRGQGTEAFF.

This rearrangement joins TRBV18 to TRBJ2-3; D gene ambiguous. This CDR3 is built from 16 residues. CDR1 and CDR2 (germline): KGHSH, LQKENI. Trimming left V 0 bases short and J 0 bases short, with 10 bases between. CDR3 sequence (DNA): TGTGCCAGCTCACCACCGCTATCGTTAAGCACAGATACGCAGTATTTT. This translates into CASSPPLSLSTDTQYF. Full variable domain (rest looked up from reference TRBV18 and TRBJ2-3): NAGVMQNPRHLVRRRGQEARLRCSPMKGHSHVYWYRQLPEEGLKFMVYLQKENIIDESGMPKERFSAEFPKEGPSILRIQQVVRGDSAAYFCASSPPLSLSTDTQYFGPGTRLTVL.

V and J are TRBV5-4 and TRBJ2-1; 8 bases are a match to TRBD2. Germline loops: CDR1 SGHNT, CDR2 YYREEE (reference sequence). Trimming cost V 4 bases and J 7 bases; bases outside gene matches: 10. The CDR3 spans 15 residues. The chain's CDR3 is CASSPGAGRENEQFF. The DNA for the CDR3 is TGTGCCAGCAGCCCCGGCGCCGGGAGGGAGAATGAGCAGTTCTTC.

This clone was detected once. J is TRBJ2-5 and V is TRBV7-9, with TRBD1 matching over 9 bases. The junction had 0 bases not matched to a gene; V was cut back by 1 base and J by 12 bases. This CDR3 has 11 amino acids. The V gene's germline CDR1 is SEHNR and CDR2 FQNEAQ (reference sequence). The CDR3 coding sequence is TGTGCCAGCAGCTTAGGGACAGGGGAGTACTTC. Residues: CASSLGTGEYF.

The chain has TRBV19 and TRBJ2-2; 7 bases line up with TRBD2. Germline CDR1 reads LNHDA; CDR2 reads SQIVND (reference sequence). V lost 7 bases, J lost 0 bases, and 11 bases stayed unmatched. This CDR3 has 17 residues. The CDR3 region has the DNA TGTGCCAGTAAAGGGAGGGGCCTACACACGAACACCGGGGAGCTGTTTTTT. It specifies CASKGRGLHTNTGELFF.

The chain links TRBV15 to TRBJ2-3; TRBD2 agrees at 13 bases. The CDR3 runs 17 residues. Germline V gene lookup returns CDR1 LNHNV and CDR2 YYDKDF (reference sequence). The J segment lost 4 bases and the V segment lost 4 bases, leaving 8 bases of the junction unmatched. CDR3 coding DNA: TGTGCCACCAGCAAACCTGGTGGACTAGCGGGAGCAGATACGCAGTATTTT. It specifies CATSKPGGLAGADTQYF. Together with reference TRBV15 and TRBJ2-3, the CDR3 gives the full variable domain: DAMVIQNPRYQVTQFGKPVTLSCSQTLNHNVMYWYQQKSSQAPKLLFHYYDKDFNNEADTPDNFQSRRPNTSFCFLDIRSPGLGDTAMYLCATSKPGGLAGADTQYFGPGTRLTVL.

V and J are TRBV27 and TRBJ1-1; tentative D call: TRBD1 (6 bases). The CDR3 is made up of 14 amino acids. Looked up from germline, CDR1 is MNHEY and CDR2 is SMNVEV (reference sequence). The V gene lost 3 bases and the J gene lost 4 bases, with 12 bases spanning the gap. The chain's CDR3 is CASSFQGRGTEAFF. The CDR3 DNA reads TGTGCCAGCAGTTTTCAGGGGCGAGGCACTGAAGCTTTCTTT.

The CDR3 coding sequence is TGCGCCAGCAGCTTGATTGGACAGGGGGCTCCAGAGACCCAGTACTTC. This codes for CASSLIGQGAPETQYF. This chain links TRBV5-1 with TRBJ2-5; 11 nucleotides line up with TRBD1. There are 16 residues in the CDR3. V shed 1 base and J 4 bases; nucleotides not matched to a gene: 6. Germline lookup yields CDR1 SGHRS and CDR2 YFSETQ.

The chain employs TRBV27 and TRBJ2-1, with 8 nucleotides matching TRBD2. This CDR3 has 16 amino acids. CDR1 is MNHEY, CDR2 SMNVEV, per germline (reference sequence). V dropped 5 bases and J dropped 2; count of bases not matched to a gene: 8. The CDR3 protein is CASSPNSGIAYNEQFF. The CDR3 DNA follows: TGTGCCAGCAGTCCCAATAGCGGGATCGCCTACAATGAGCAGTTCTTC.

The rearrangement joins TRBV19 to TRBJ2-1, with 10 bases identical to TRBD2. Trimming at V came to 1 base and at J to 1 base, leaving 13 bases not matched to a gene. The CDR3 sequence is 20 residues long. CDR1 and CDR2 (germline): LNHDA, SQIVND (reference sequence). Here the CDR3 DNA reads TGTGCCAGTAGTATAGGCCGGACTAGCGGTGGGGCGGGATCCTACAATGAGCAGTTCTTC. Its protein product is CASSIGRTSGGAGSYNEQFF.

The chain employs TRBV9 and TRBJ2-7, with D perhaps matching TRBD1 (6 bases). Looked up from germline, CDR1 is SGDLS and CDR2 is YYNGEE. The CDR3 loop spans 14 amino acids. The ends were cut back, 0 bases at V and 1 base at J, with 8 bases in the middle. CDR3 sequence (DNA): TGTGCCAGCAGCGTAGGGACAGATTCCTACGAGCAGTACTTC. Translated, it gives CASSVGTDSYEQYF.